This is a list of T cell receptor beta chains from one sample in a study of identical twins. TCRdb re-called the 5' RACE reads through MiXCR, storing one row per CDR3 protein. The sample includes hundreds of thousands of distinct CDR3 sequences, 7.5% of them seen just once. This sample was shared with a second study, whose subject was yellow fever vaccine responses in identical twins.

Sample: memory (CD45RO+) T cells sorted from blood. The source is a woman younger than 30 in good health. Both conserved end residues are trimmed from each CDR3.

V: TRBV3-1; J: TRBJ1-1; CDR3: ASSPAQGVNTEAF
V: TRBV20-1; J: TRBJ2-7; CDR3: SAQATSGRDSYEQY
V: TRBV24-1; J: TRBJ2-5; CDR3: ATSDTMETQY
V: TRBV5-6; J: TRBJ1-5; CDR3: ASSFAGTRLLSNQPQH
V: TRBV6-5; J: TRBJ2-4; CDR3: ASSYSWLAKNIQY
V: TRBV20-1; J: TRBJ2-1; CDR3: SARADRGNYNEQF
V: TRBV7-9; J: TRBJ1-6; CDR3: ASSRGTGQLH
V: TRBV7-9; J: TRBJ2-1; CDR3: ASRPAEAVNEQF
V: TRBV3-1; J: TRBJ2-1; CDR3: ASSQDGTPTSGRARGDNEQF
V: TRBV28; J: TRBJ2-7; CDR3: ASRRQTITQSYLYEQY
V: TRBV5-4; J: TRBJ2-4; CDR3: ASSLAPTGPLAKNIQY
V: TRBV3-1; J: TRBJ1-4; CDR3: ASSPGSGVGSEKLF
V: TRBV2; J: TRBJ2-5; CDR3: ASSREDRRISQETQY
V: TRBV5-1; J: TRBJ2-2; CDR3: ASSPSGGATGELF
V: TRBV6-5; J: TRBJ1-5; CDR3: ASSYSGESNQPQH
V: TRBV11-1; J: TRBJ2-1; CDR3: ASSLEVNRGLPYNEQF
V: TRBV7-9; J: TRBJ2-7; CDR3: ASSRAISYEQY
V: TRBV6-4; J: TRBJ1-1; CDR3: ASSDYSVGAF
V: TRBV3-1; J: TRBJ2-7; CDR3: AKGTGPY
V: TRBV18; J: TRBJ2-6; CDR3: ASSLDRDSGANVLT
V: TRBV29-1; J: TRBJ2-3; CDR3: SVALSPDTQY
V: TRBV29-1; J: TRBJ2-6; CDR3: SVGLTSGANVLT
V: TRBV10-3; J: TRBJ1-1; CDR3: AISEPVGTDTEAF
V: TRBV5-1; J: TRBJ1-1; CDR3: ASSLRQGANTEAF
V: TRBV18; J: TRBJ1-4; CDR3: ASSPLGQGKLF
V: TRBV28; J: TRBJ1-1; CDR3: ASSPSQMMNTEAF
V: TRBV2; J: TRBJ2-3; CDR3: ASSDNGHSTDTQY
V: TRBV14; J: TRBJ2-3; CDR3: ASSLNQPDTQY
V: TRBV7-9; J: TRBJ2-1; CDR3: ASSLAPSYNEQF
V: TRBV12-3/TRBV12-4; J: TRBJ2-7; CDR3: ASSFALAGRGEQY
V: TRBV24-1; J: TRBJ1-4; CDR3: ATSAAGQGKTTNEKLF
V: TRBV10-3; J: TRBJ2-7; CDR3: AIGQGPPVEDEQY
V: TRBV15; J: TRBJ2-3; CDR3: ATSGQGDADTQY
V: TRBV7-8; J: TRBJ1-2; CDR3: ASNLKLETDSYGYT
V: TRBV5-1; J: TRBJ2-6; CDR3: ASSLGQGISGANVLT